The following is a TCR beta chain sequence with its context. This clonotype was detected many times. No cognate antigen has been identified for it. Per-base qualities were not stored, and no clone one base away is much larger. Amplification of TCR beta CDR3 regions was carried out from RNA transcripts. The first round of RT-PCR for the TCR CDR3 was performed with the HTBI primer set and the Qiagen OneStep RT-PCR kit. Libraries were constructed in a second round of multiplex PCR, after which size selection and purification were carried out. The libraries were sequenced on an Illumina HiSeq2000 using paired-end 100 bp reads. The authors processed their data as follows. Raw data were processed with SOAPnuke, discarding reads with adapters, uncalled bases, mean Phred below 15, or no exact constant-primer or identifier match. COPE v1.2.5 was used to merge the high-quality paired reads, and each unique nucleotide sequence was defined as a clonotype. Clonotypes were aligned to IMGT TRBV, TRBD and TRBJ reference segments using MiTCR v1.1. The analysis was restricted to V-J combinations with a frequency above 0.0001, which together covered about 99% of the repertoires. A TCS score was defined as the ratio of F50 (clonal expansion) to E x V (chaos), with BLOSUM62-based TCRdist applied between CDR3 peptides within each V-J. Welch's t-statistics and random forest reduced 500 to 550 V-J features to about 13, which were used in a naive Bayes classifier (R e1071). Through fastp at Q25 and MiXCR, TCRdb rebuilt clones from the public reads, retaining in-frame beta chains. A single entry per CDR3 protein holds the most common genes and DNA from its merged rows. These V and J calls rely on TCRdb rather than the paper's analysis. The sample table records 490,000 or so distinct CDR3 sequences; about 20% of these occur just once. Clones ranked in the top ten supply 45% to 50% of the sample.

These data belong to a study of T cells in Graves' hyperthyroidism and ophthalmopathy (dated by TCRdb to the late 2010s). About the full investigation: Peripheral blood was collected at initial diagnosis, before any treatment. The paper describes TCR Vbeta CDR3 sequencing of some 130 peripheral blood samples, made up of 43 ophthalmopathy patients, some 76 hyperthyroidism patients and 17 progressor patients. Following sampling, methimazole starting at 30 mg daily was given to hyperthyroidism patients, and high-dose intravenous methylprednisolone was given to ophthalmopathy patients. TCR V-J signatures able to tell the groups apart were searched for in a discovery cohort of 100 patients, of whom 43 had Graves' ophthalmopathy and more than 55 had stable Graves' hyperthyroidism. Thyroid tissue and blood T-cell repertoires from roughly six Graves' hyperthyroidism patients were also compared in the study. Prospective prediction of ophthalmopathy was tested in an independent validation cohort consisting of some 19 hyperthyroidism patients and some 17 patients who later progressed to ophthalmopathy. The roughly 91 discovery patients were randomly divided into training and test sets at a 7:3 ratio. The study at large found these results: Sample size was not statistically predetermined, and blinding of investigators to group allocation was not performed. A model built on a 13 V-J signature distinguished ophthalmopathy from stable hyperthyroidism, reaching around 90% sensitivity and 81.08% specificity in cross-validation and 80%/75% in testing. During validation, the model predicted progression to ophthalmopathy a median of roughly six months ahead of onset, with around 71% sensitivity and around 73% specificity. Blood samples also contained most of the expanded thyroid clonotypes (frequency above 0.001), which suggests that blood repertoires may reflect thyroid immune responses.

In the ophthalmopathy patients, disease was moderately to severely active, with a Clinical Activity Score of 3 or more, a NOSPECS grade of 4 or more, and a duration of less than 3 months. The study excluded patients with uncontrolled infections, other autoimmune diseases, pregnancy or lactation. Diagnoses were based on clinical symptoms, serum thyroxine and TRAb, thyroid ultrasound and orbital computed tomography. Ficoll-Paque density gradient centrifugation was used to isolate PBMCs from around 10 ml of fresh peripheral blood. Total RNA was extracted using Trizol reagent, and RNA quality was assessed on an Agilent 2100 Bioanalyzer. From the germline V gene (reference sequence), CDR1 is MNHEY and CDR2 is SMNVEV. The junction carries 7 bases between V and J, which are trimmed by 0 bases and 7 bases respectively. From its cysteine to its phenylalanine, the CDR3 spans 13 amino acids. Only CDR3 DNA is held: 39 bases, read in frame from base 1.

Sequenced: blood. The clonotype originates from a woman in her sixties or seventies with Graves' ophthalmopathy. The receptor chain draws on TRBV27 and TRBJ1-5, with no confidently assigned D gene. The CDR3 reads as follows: CASSLSVGQPQHF. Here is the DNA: TGTGCCAGCAGTTTATCCGTTGGGCAGCCCCAGCATTTT.